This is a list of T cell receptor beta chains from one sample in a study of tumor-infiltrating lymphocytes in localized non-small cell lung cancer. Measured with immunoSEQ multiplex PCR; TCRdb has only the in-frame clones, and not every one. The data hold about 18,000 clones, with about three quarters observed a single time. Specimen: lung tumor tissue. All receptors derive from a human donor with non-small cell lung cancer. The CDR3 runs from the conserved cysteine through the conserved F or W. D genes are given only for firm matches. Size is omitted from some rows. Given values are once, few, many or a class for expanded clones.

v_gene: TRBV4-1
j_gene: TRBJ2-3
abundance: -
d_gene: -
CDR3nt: TGCGCCAGCAGCCAAGATCTACCAAGGGGGTCAAGCACAGATACGCAGTATTTT
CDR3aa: CASSQDLPRGSSTDTQYF

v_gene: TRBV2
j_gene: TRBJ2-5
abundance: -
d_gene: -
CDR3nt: TGTGCCAGCAGTGAAGGGGGCAGGGAGACCCAGTACTTC
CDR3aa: CASSEGGRETQYF

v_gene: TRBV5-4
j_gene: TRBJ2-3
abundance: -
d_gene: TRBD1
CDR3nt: TGTGCCAGCAGCTTGTGGACAGGGTCGGGCACAGATACGCAGTATTTT
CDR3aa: CASSLWTGSGTDTQYF

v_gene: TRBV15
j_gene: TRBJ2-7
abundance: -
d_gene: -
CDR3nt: TGTGCCACCAGCAGAGAGACCTACGAGCAGTACTTC
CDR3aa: CATSRETYEQYF

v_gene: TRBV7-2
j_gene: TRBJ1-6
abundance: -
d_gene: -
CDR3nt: TGTGCCAGCAGCTCGTACAGGGTTGGGTCACCCCTCCACTTT
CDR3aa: CASSSYRVGSPLHF

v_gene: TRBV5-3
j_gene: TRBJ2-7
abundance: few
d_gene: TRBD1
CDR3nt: TGTGCCAGAAGCGTAAAACCCGGGACAGGGGGCTTTCTGCCCTCCTACGAGCAGTACTTC
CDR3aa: CARSVKPGTGGFLPSYEQYF

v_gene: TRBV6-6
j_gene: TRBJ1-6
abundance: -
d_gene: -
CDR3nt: TGTGCCAGCAGTTACTCACAGTATAATTCACCCCTCCACTTT
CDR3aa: CASSYSQYNSPLHF

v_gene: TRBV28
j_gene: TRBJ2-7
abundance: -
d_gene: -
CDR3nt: TGTGCCAGCGGGTTACTTATGGGCCTAATGGGGCAGTACTTC
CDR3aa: CASGLLMGLMGQYF

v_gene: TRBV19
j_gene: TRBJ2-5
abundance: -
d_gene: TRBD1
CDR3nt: TGTGCCAGTAGTACCGGACAGGGGGCCCAAGAGACCCAGTACTTC
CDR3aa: CASSTGQGAQETQYF

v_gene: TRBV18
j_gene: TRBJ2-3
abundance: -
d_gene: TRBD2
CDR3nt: TGTGCCAGCTCACCTGACTACAGCGGGGGGCCCAGAGATACGCAGTATTTT
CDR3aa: CASSPDYSGGPRDTQYF

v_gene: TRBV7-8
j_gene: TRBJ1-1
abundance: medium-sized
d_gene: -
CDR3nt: TGTGCCACGGGGGGGGGAGCGGTGAACACTGAAGCTTTCTTT
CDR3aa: CATGGGAVNTEAFF

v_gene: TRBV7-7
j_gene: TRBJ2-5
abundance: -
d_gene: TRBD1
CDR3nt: TGTGCTAGCAGCTTTACAGGGGGCGGTGAGACCCAGTACTTC
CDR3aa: CASSFTGGGETQYF

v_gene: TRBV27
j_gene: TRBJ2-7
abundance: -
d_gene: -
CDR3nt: TGTGCCAGCAGTTTAAATATGGGCCCCTACGAGCAGTACTTC
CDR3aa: CASSLNMGPYEQYF

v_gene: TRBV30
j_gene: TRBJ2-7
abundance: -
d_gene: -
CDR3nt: TGTGCCTGGAGAGGCGCAGGGACCTACGAGCAGCACTTC
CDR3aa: CAWRGAGTYEQHF

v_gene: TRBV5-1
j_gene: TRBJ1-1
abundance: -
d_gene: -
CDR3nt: TGCGCCAGCAGCGTACAGAGAAACACTGAAGCTTTCTTT
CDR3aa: CASSVQRNTEAFF

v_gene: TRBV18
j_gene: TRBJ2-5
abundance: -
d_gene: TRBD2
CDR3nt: TGTGCCAGCTCACCACAGGGACTACAAGAGACCCAGTACTTC
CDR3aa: CASSPQGLQETQYF

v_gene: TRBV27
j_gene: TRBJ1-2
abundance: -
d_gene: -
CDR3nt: TGTGCCAGCAGTTTAAACCCCGTTTATGGCTACACCTTC
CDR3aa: CASSLNPVYGYTF

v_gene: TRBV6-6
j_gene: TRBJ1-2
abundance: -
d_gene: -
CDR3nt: TGTGCCAGCAGTCTAGGACCTAACTATGGCTACACCTTC
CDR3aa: CASSLGPNYGYTF

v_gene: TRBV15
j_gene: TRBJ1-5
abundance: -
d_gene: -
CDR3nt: TGTGCCACCAGCAGAGATCGGGGGCTTCGTCAGCCCCAGCATTTT
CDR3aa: CATSRDRGLRQPQHF

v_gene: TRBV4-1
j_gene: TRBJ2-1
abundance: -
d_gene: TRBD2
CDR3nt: TGCGCCAGCAGCCAAGATAGCGGGGAATCCTACAATGAGCAGTTCTTC
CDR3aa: CASSQDSGESYNEQFF

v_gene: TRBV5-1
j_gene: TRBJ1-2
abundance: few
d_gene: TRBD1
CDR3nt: TGCGCCAGCAGCTTGGATACAGGGGGACGAGGCTACACCTTC
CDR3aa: CASSLDTGGRGYTF

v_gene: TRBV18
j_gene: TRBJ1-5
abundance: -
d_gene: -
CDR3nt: TGTGCCAGCTCATCCACGGCCAGCAATCAGCCCCAGCATTTT
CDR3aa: CASSSTASNQPQHF

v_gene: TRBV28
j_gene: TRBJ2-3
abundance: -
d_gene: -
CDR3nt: TGTGCCAGCAGGACACTAGCTGTCCACCCAGATACGCAGTATTTT
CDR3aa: CASRTLAVHPDTQYF

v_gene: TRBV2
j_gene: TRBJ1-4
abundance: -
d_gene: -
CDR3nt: TGTGCCAGCAGGGAGATTCTTAATGAAAAACTGTTTTTT
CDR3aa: CASREILNEKLFF

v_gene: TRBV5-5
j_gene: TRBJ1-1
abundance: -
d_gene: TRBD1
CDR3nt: TGTGCCAGCAGCGGAACCGGGACAGAAAACACTGAAGCTTTCTTT
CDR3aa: CASSGTGTENTEAFF

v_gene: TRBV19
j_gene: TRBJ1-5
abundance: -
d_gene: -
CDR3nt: TGTGCCAGTAGCTCCGGGACCGCGGGAGGTCAGCCCCAGCATTTT
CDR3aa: CASSSGTAGGQPQHF

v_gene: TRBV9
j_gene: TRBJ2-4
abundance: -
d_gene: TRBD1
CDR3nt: TGTGCCAGCAGCGTAAGGGACAGGGAAAACATTCAGTACTTC
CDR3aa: CASSVRDRENIQYF

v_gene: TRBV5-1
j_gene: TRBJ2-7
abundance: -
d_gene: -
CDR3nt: TGCGCCAGCAGCCTTGGGGACCACTCCTACGAGCAGTACTTC
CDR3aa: CASSLGDHSYEQYF

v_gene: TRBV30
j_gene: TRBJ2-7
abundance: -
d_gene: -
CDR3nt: TGTGCCTGGGCGAGCGGACAGACCTACGAGCAGTACTTC
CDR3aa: CAWASGQTYEQYF

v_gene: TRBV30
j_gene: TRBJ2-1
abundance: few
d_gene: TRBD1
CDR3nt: TGTGCCTGGAGTGGGGACAGGGGTATCGACAATGAGCAGTTCTTC
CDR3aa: CAWSGDRGIDNEQFF

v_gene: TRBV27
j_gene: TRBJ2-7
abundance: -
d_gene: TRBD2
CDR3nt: TGTGCCAGCAGTTTACGGGGACTAAGCTCCTACGAGCAGTACTTC
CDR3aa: CASSLRGLSSYEQYF

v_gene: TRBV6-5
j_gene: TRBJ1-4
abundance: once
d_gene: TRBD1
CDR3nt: TGTGCCAGCAGTCTGGACAGGGTTAATGAAAAACTGTTTTTT
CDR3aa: CASSLDRVNEKLFF

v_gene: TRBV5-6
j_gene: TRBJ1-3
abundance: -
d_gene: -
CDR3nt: TGTGCCAGCAGCCCGTCTGACTCTGGAAACACCATATATTTT
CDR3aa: CASSPSDSGNTIYF

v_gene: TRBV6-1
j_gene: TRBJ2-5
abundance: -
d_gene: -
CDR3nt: TGTGCCAGCGTGGCTCTGGAGACCCAGTACTTC
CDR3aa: CASVALETQYF

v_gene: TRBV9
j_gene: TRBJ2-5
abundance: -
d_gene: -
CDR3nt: TGTGCCAGCAGCGTAGCTGGGGTGGAGACCCAGTACTTC
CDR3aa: CASSVAGVETQYF

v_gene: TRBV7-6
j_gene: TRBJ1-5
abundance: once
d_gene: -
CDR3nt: TGTGCCAGCAGCTTAAGTCCAGGGTCCAATCAGCCCCAGCATTTT
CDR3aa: CASSLSPGSNQPQHF

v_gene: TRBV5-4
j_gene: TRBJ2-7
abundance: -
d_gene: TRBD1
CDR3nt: TGTGCCAGCAGCCCCGGGACAGCCACCTACGAGCAGTACTTC
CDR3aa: CASSPGTATYEQYF

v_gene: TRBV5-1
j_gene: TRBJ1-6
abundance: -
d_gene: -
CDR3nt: TGCGCCAGCAGCTTGGGGTTCCAGGGAAATTCACCCCTCCACTTT
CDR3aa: CASSLGFQGNSPLHF